The 4 T cell receptor beta chains reported below all come from one sample, sequenced in a study of blood T cell repertoires in COVID-19. The method was immunoSEQ multiplex PCR; TCRdb's version includes in-frame clones alone and lacks a portion of them. Of 200,000 to 300,000 clones in the sample, approximately 91% were seen once. Sequencing input: peripheral blood. The receptors shown here come from a man aged 25-45 years with COVID-19, enrolled during active disease.

The V call is TRBV4-2, the J call TRBJ2-1, with 7 nucleotides matching TRBD1. CDR1 LGHNA and CDR2 YNFKEQ come from the germline V gene. This CDR3 region has 15 residues. With 1 base clipped from V and 3 bases from J, the junction kept 3 bases outside the gene matches. The CDR3 protein is CASSQAGGDYNEQFF. The DNA for the CDR3 is TGTGCCAGCAGCCAAGCAGGGGGTGACTACAATGAGCAGTTCTTC.

In regard to this clone: One end of the junction varies from germline; a read error may be responsible. V gene TRBV19 combines with J gene TRBJ1-5; maybe TRBD1 (6 bases). This CDR3 has 13 amino acids. Germline-derived CDR1 and CDR2 are LNHDA and SQIVND (reference sequence). The CDR3 sequence is CASSTDSSQPQHF. In nucleotides, the CDR3 is TGTGCCAGTAGTACGGACAGCAGTCAGCCCCAGCATTTT.

This clone was seen a single time. The gene calls are TRBV11-2 and TRBJ1-5; D may be TRBD1 (5 bases). This CDR3 has 16 amino acids. Germline CDR1 reads SGHAT; CDR2 reads FQNNGV. Trimming left V 1 base short and J 4 bases short, with 14 bases between. CDR3 sequence reads: CASSLGGRVGNQPQHF. The CDR3 DNA sequence: TGTGCCAGCAGCTTAGGTGGCAGGGTGGGGAATCAGCCCCAGCATTTT.

V gene TRBV30 combines with J gene TRBJ2-1, with 11 bases lining up with TRBD2. The germline gives CDR1 GTSNPN, CDR2 SVGIG (reference sequence). V lost 0 bases to trimming and J lost 7 bases; unmatched junction nucleotides: 5. This CDR3 has 15 amino acids. In DNA, the CDR3 is TGTGCCTGGAGTGTACTGACTAGCGGGGTAAATGAGCAGTTCTTC. Translation gives CAWSVLTSGVNEQFF.